This TCR beta chain was sequenced in a study of shared clonotypes between healthy human individuals. Assay runs were performed at deep level. Clones were sequenced by immunoSEQ multiplex PCR, and TCRdb holds only the in-frame ones, with some missing. This table has some 500,000 clones, roughly 95% appearing once. Caucasian adults living in Nashville, Tennessee, provided all samples. The specimen was naive CD4+ T cells sorted from blood. This sample's subset: CD45RA+ positively selected. The sequence derives from a woman aged 25-40 years in good health.

In DNA form, the CDR3 reads TGCGCCAGCAGCTGGGGGGACAGCCCTTACACCGGGGAGCTGTTTTTT. Translating gives CASSWGDSPYTGELFF. The chain joins TRBV5-1 to TRBJ2-2; D possibly corresponds to TRBD1 (7 bases). V was shortened by 3 bases and J by 3 bases, with 15 bases between the two germline ends. Germline CDR1 and CDR2: SGHRS and YFSETQ. CDR3 length: 16 amino acids.